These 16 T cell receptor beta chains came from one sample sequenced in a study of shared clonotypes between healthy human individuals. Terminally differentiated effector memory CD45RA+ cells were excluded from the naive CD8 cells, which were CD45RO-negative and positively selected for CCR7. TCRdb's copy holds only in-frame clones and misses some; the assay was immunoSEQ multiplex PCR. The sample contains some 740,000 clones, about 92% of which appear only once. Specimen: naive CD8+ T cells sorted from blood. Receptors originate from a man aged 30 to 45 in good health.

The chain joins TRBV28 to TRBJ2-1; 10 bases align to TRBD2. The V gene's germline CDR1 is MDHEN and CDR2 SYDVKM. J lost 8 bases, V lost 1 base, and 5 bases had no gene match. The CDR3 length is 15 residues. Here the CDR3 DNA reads TGTGCCAGCAGTTTATATCTAGCGGGAGACGATGAGCAGTTCTTC. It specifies CASSLYLAGDDEQFF.

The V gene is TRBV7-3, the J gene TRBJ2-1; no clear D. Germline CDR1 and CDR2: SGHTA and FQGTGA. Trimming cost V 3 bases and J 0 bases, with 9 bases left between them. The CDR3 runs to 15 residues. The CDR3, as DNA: TGTGCCAGCAGCTTCTACCATACCTCCTACAATGAGCAGTTCTTC. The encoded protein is CASSFYHTSYNEQFF.

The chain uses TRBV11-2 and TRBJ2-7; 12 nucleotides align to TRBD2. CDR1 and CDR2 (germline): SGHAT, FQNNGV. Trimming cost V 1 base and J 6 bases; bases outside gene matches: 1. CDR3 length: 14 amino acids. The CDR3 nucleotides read TGTGCCAGCAGCTTAGCGACTAGCGGGGGCGAGCAGTACTTC. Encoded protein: CASSLATSGGEQYF.

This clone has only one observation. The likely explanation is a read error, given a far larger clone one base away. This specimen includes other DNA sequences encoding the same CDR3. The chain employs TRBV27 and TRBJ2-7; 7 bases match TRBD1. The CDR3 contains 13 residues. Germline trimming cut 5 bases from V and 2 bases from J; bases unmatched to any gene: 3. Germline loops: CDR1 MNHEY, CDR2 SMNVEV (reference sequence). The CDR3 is CASSAGTAYEQYF. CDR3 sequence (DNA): TGTGCCAGCAGTGCAGGGACAGCCTACGAGCAGTACTTC.

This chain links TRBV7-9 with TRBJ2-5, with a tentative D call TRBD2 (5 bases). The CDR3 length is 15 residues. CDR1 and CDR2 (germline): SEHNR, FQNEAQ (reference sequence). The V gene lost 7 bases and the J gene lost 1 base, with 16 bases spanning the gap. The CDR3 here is CASMSLREPQETQYF. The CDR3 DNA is TGTGCCAGCATGTCTCTCCGGGAACCCCAAGAGACCCAGTACTTC.

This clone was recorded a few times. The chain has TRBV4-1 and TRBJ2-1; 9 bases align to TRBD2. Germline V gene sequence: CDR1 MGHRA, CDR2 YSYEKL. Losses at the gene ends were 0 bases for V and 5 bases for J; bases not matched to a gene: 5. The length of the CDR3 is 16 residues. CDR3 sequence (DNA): TGCGCCAGCAGCCAAGATCAGGCTAGCGGGAACAATGAGCAGTTCTTC. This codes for CASSQDQASGNNEQFF.

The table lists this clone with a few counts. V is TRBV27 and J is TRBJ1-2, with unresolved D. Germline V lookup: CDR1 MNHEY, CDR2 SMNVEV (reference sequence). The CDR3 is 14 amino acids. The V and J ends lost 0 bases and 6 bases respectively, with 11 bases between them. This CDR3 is CASSLSSPGHGYTF. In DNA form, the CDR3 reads TGTGCCAGCAGTTTATCATCCCCGGGCCATGGCTACACCTTC.

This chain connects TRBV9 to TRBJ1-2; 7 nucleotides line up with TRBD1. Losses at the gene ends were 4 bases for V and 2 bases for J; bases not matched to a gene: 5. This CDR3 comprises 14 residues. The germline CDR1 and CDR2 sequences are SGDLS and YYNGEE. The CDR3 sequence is CASSSRTGNYGYTF. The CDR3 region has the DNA TGTGCCAGCAGCTCGAGGACAGGAAACTATGGCTACACCTTC. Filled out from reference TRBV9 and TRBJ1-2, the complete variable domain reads DSGVTQTPKHLITATGQRVTLRCSPRSGDLSVYWYQQSLDQGLQFLIQYYNGEERAKGNILERFSAQQFPDLHSELNLSSLELGDSALYFCASSSRTGNYGYTFGSGTRLTVV.

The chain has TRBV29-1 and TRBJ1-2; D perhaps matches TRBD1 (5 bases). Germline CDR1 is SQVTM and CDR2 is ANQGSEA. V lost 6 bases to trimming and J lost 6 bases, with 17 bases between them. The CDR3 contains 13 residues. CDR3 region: CSVSGGLGDGYTF. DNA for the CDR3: TGCAGCGTATCAGGAGGCCTGGGGGATGGCTACACCTTC.

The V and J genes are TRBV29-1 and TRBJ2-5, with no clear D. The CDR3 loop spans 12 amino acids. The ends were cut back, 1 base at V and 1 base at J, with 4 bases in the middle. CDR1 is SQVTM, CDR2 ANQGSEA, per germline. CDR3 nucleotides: TGCAGCGTTGAAGCCTTCCAAGAGACCCAGTACTTC. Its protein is CSVEAFQETQYF.

CDR3 sequence: CATAEGGWGYEQYF. The CDR3 DNA is TGTGCCACCGCCGAAGGGGGATGGGGCTACGAGCAGTACTTC. The V gene is TRBV15, the J gene TRBJ2-7; D might be TRBD1 (6 bases). Deletions cut 8 bases from V and 3 bases from J, with 17 bases between. CDR3 size: 14 residues. Per the germline V gene, CDR1 is LNHNV and CDR2 is YYDKDF (reference sequence).

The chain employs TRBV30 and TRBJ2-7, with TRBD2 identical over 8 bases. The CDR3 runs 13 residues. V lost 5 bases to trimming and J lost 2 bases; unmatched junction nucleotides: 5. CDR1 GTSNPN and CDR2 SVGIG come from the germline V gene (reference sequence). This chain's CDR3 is CAWDRGGPYEQYF. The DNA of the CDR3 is TGTGCCTGGGACCGGGGGGGTCCCTACGAGCAGTACTTC.

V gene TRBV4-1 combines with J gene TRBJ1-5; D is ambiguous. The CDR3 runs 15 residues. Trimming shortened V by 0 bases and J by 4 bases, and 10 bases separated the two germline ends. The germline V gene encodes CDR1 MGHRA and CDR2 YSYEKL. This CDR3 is CASSQDGRENQPQHF. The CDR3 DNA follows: TGCGCCAGCAGCCAAGATGGAAGGGAGAATCAGCCCCAGCATTTT.

The CDR3 coding sequence is TGTGCCAGCACCCCAGGGACTAGCGGCTCCTACGAGCAGTACTTC. Protein: CASTPGTSGSYEQYF. The V gene is TRBV11-2, the J gene TRBJ2-7; 11 nucleotides match TRBD2. Germline CDR1 and CDR2: SGHAT and FQNNGV. This CDR3 spans 15 amino acids. V trimming: 7 bases; J trimming: 0 bases; junction bases outside the gene matches: 5. The full variable domain, in which reference TRBV11-2 and TRBJ2-7 provide the parts outside the CDR3, is EAGVAQSPRYKIIEKRQSVAFWCNPISGHATLYWYQQILGQGPKLLIQFQNNGVVDDSQLPKDRFSAERLKGVDSTLKIQPAKLEDSAVYLCASTPGTSGSYEQYFGPGTRLTVT.

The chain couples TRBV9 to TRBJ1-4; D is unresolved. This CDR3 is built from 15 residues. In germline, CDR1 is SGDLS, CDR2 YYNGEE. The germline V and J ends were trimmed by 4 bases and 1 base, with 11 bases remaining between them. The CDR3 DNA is TGTGCCAGCAGCTCAGGTGGGATAACTAATGAAAAACTGTTTTTT. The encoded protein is CASSSGGITNEKLFF.

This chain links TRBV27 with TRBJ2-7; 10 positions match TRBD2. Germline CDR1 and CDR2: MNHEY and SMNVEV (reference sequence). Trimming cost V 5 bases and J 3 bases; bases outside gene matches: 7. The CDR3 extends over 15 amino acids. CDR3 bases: TGTGCCAGCAGTCGTACGGGACTAGCGTTCTACGAGCAGTACTTC. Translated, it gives CASSRTGLAFYEQYF.